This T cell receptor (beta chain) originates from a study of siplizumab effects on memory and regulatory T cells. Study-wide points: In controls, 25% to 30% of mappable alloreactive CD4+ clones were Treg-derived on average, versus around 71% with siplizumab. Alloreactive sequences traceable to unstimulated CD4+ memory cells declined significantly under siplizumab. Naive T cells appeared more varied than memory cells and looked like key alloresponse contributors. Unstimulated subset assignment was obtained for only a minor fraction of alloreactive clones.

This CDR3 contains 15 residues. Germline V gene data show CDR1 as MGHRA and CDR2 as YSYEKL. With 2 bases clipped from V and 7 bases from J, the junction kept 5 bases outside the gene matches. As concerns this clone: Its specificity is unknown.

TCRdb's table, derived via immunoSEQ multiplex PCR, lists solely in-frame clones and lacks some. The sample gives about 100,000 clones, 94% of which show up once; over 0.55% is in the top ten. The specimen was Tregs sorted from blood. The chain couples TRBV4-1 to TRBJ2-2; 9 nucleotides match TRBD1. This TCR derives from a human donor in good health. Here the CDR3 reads CASSQRTGEGGELFF. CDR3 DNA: TGCGCCAGCAGCCAACGGACAGGGGAGGGCGGGGAGCTGTTTTTT.